Listed here are 24 T cell receptor beta chains from one sample, sequenced in a study of Graves' ophthalmopathy and Graves' hyperthyroidism. RNA served as the template for amplifying TCR beta CDR3 regions. An initial RT-PCR round employing HTBI primers preceded a second-round multiplex PCR. TCRdb used MiXCR to reprocess the multiplex PCR reads, holding one entry per CDR3 protein. The data show roughly 410,000 distinct CDR3 sequences, 15% to 17% seen once. Sequencing was performed on peripheral blood. These receptor sequences come from a woman under 30 with stable Graves' hyperthyroidism.

To note about this clonotype: At one boundary the junction diverges from the germline segment, which might be a read error. This sequence joins TRBV6-1 and TRBJ2-2, with D perhaps matching TRBD1 or TRBD2 (5 bases each). CDR3 length equals 16 residues. Germline V gene sequence: CDR1 MNHNS, CDR2 SASEGT. Here the CDR3 DNA reads TGTGCCAGCAGTGAACGGGGCCCGTTGGGAACCGCGGAGCTGTTTTTT. This encodes CASSERGPLGTAELFF.

The V call is TRBV6-1, the J call TRBJ2-4, with 9 positions matching TRBD1. CDR3 length: 15 amino acids. Germline trimming cut 4 bases from V and 8 bases from J; bases unmatched to any gene: 9. Germline-derived CDR1 and CDR2 are MNHNS and SASEGT. The CDR3 region has the DNA TGTGCCAGCAGTGCCTCACAGGGGGCGCGGGACATTCAGTACTTC. Its protein is CASSASQGARDIQYF.

This clonotype was counted ten times or more. The J gene is TRBJ1-1, the V gene TRBV5-4; 7 positions match TRBD1. CDR3 length: 12 amino acids. Germline loops: CDR1 SGHNT, CDR2 YYREEE (reference sequence). The V and J ends lost 3 bases and 11 bases, in that order; junction bases with no gene match: 7. The CDR3 DNA sequence: TGTGCCAGCAGCTCCAGGGGGGAGTCGGCTTTCTTT. Translating gives CASSSRGESAFF.

This clonotype was seen only a few times. The rearrangement links TRBV9 to TRBJ1-2; the D gene is possibly TRBD1 (5 bases). Germline V gene lookup returns CDR1 SGDLS and CDR2 YYNGEE. V was shortened by 7 bases and J by 6 bases, with 13 bases between the two germline ends. The CDR3 has 12 residues. As DNA, the CDR3 is TGTGCCAGCGGGGGGGGTAGAGATGGCTACACCTTC. Translated: CASGGGRDGYTF.

This chain uses TRBV4-2 with TRBJ1-1, with unresolved D. The ends were cut back, 4 bases at V and 7 bases at J, with 10 bases in the middle. Germline lookup yields CDR1 LGHNA and CDR2 YNFKEQ. The CDR3 runs to 12 residues. CDR3 sequence reads: CASSPTPREAFF. The CDR3 coding sequence is TGTGCCAGCAGCCCGACACCACGTGAAGCTTTCTTT.

This clonotype was seen ten or more times. This chain connects TRBV19 to TRBJ1-1; no firm D call. The CDR3 runs 12 residues. The V gene's germline CDR1 is LNHDA and CDR2 SQIVND (reference sequence). Trimming removed 4 bases from V and 7 bases from J, with 10 bases in between. CDR3 bases: TGTGCCAGTAGTAACCGGGTTGGTGAAGCTTTCTTT. This gives the protein CASSNRVGEAFF.

This chain links TRBV7-2 with TRBJ1-1; D gene ambiguous. Deletions cut 2 bases from V and 3 bases from J, with 7 bases between. CDR1 is SGHTA, CDR2 FQGNSA, per germline. The CDR3 covers 13 residues. The CDR3 coding sequence is TGTGCCAGCAGCTTATTGGGCTACACTGAAGCTTTCTTT. It is translated as CASSLLGYTEAFF. Using reference TRBV7-2 and TRBJ1-1 for the parts outside the CDR3, the full variable domain is GAGVSQSPSNKVTEKGKDVELRCDPISGHTALYWYRQSLGQGLEFLIYFQGNSAPDKSGLPSDRFSAERTGGSVSTLTIQRTQQEDSAVYLCASSLLGYTEAFFGQGTRLTVV.

This clonotype was picked up many times. The chain couples TRBV7-8 to TRBJ1-6; no firm D call. In germline, CDR1 is SGHVS, CDR2 FQNEAQ. The V gene lost 4 bases and the J gene lost 10 bases, with 14 bases spanning the gap. This CDR3 has 14 residues. CDR3 in amino acids: CASSSWRLSSPLHF. In DNA form, the CDR3 reads TGTGCCAGCAGCTCATGGAGATTAAGCTCACCCCTCCACTTT. Using reference TRBV7-8 and TRBJ1-6 for the parts outside the CDR3, the full variable domain is GAGVSQSPRYKVAKRGQDVALRCDPISGHVSLFWYQQALGQGPEFLTYFQNEAQLDKSGLPSDRFFAERPEGSVSTLKIQRTQQEDSAVYLCASSSWRLSSPLHFGNGTRLTVT.

In its sample, this clonotype was seen many times. The V and J genes are TRBV2 and TRBJ2-2; no definite D call. There are 15 residues in the CDR3. The V and J ends lost 2 bases and 7 bases respectively, with 14 bases between them. Germline values: CDR1 SNHLY, CDR2 FYNNEI. The CDR3 spells CASSEPWSTLGELFF. Here the CDR3 DNA reads TGTGCCAGCAGTGAACCGTGGTCCACTCTCGGGGAGCTGTTTTTT.

Ten or more counts support this clonotype. This chain joins TRBV4-1 and TRBJ2-5, with 7 nucleotides matching TRBD2. Germline-derived CDR1 and CDR2 are MGHRA and YSYEKL. The trim removed 0 bases at V and 7 bases at J, leaving 11 bases unmatched. This CDR3 is 16 amino acids long. CDR3 DNA: TGCGCCAGCAGCCAAGAGCCAGCGGGACTCGGCGGGACCCAGTACTTC. It codes for CASSQEPAGLGGTQYF.

This clonotype came up many times. This chain joins TRBV24-1 and TRBJ2-7, with D unclear. CDR3 length equals 13 residues. Germline loops: CDR1 KGHDR, CDR2 SFDVKD. Deletions cut 9 bases from V and 2 bases from J, with 13 bases between. The DNA of the CDR3 is TGTGCCACCTCCAGCACCCGTACCTACGAGCAGTACTTC. Translated: CATSSTRTYEQYF.

This clonotype was recorded at least ten times. The chain's CDR3 is CASSGHVRVQVNQPQHF. In DNA, the CDR3 is TGTGCCAGCAGTGGTCACGTTCGGGTACAAGTCAATCAGCCCCAGCATTTT. This chain connects TRBV2 to TRBJ1-5; D unclear. CDR3 length: 17 amino acids. Germline V lookup: CDR1 SNHLY, CDR2 FYNNEI. V was pared by 4 bases and J by 3 bases, with 19 bases between.

This clonotype was observed a handful of times. The gene calls are TRBV12-3 or TRBV12-4 and TRBJ1-2, with 11 bases matching TRBD1. Unmatched junction bases numbered 9, after V lost 8 bases and J lost 1 base. This CDR3 spans 16 amino acids. The CDR3 DNA follows: TGTGCCAGCCTTCTGTCCGGGACAGGGGGTAACTATGGCTACACCTTC. Protein sequence: CASLLSGTGGNYGYTF.

There are many counts of this clonotype. CDR3 DNA sequence: TGTGCCAGCTCACAGGGACAGTCCGCCTACGAGCAGTACTTC. It is translated as CASSQGQSAYEQYF. This chain joins TRBV18 and TRBJ2-7, with 7 bases that match TRBD1. J lost 2 bases, V lost 4 bases, and 5 bases had no gene match. The CDR3 has 14 amino acids. Germline CDR1 is KGHSH and CDR2 is LQKENI.

In this sample, this clonotype turned up many times. V gene TRBV14 combines with J gene TRBJ2-7; tentative D call: TRBD2 (5 bases). With 1 base removed from V and 7 bases from J, the gap between germline ends came to 23 bases. Per germline, CDR1 SGHDN and CDR2 FVKESK. The CDR3 sequence is 17 residues long. CDR3 sequence: CASSQVGGPTGTGEQYF. DNA of the CDR3: TGTGCCAGCAGCCAAGTCGGCGGACCCACGGGAACGGGAGAGCAGTACTTC. Based on the CDR3 plus reference TRBV14 and TRBJ2-7, the full variable domain is EAGVTQFPSHSVIEKGQTVTLRCDPISGHDNLYWYRRVMGKEIKFLLHFVKESKQDESGMPNNRFLAERTGGTYSTLKVQPAELEDSGVYFCASSQVGGPTGTGEQYFGPGTRLTVT.

This clonotype was seen many times. The DNA of the CDR3 is TGTGCCAGCACCCCAACGGGACAAAAGTCCTACGAGCAGTACTTC. Its translation is CASTPTGQKSYEQYF. The rearrangement links TRBV2 to TRBJ2-7; a possible D gene is TRBD1 (6 bases). The CDR3 covers 15 residues. V was pared by 7 bases and J by 1 base, with 17 bases between. Germline V gene data show CDR1 as SNHLY and CDR2 as FYNNEI.

Ten or more counts support this clonotype. The chain couples TRBV12-3 or TRBV12-4 to TRBJ1-5; 7 positions match TRBD1. V lost 5 bases to trimming and J lost 0 bases; unmatched junction nucleotides: 7. This CDR3 spans 16 amino acids. The CDR3 loop reads CASSPGTEYSNQPQHF. DNA for the CDR3: TGTGCCAGCAGTCCCGGGACAGAATATAGCAATCAGCCCCAGCATTTT.

This clonotype was observed at least ten times. This chain uses TRBV9 with TRBJ1-2; TRBD1 aligns across 7 bases. Per the germline V gene, CDR1 is SGDLS and CDR2 is YYNGEE. J lost 3 bases, V lost 4 bases, and 3 bases had no gene match. This CDR3 has 13 amino acids. CDR3 region: CASSTTGDYGYTF. The CDR3 coding sequence is TGTGCCAGCAGCACCACAGGGGACTATGGCTACACCTTC. Full variable domain (remainder filled in from reference TRBV9 and TRBJ1-2): DSGVTQTPKHLITATGQRVTLRCSPRSGDLSVYWYQQSLDQGLQFLIQYYNGEERAKGNILERFSAQQFPDLHSELNLSSLELGDSALYFCASSTTGDYGYTFGSGTRLTVV.

Details on this clonotype: At one boundary the junction diverges from the germline segment, which might be a read error. The chain joins TRBV3-1 to TRBJ1-5; possibly TRBD1 for D (6 bases). Germline CDR1 is LGHDT and CDR2 is YNNKEL (reference sequence). CDR3 size: 14 residues. This CDR3 is CASSQRGSDQPQRF. CDR3 nucleotides: TGTGCCAGCAGCCAGAGGGGGTCGGACCAGCCCCAGCGGTTT.

On this clonotype itself: At one of its ends the junction is not consistent with the germline gene, which may arise from a read error. The rearrangement uses TRBV20-1 and TRBJ2-5, with a possible D match to TRBD2 (6 bases). In germline, CDR1 is DFQATT, CDR2 SNEGSKA (reference sequence). This CDR3 contains 8 residues. The CDR3 region is CSARTGGF. CDR3 sequence (DNA): TGCAGTGCTAGGACCGGGGGCTTC.

This clonotype was counted at least ten times. The genes are TRBV9 and TRBJ1-3; D is unclear. V was cut by 3 bases and J by 8 bases, with 9 bases left in between. The germline V gene encodes CDR1 SGDLS and CDR2 YYNGEE. This CDR3 spans 12 amino acids. This CDR3 is CASSDRVDTIYF. In DNA, the CDR3 is TGTGCCAGCAGCGACCGGGTGGACACCATATATTTT. Combining the CDR3 with reference TRBV9 and TRBJ1-3 gives the whole variable domain DSGVTQTPKHLITATGQRVTLRCSPRSGDLSVYWYQQSLDQGLQFLIQYYNGEERAKGNILERFSAQQFPDLHSELNLSSLELGDSALYFCASSDRVDTIYFGEGSWLTVV.

This clonotype was seen at least ten times. A much larger clone differs by one base, so this may be a read error. V usage is TRBV9 and J usage is TRBJ1-1; tentatively, D is TRBD1 (5 bases). The V and J ends lost 2 bases and 1 base respectively, with 12 bases between them. Germline lookup yields CDR1 SGDLS and CDR2 YYNGEE. CDR3 length equals 15 residues. The CDR3 reads CASSVGTPGNTEAFF. DNA for the CDR3: TGTGCCAGCAGCGTGGGGACCCCGGGGAACACTGAAGCTTTCTTT.

This clonotype was detected many times. The chain is built from TRBV6-1 and TRBJ1-2; TRBD1 matches 9 bases. This CDR3 comprises 13 residues. CDR1 and CDR2 from the germline V gene are MNHNS and SASEGT. The V gene end was trimmed by 6 bases and the J gene end by 8 bases; junction bases not matched to a gene: 7. The DNA of the CDR3 is TGTGCCAGCAGGAAACAGGGGGCGGGAGGCTACACCTTC. Translated: CASRKQGAGGYTF.

This clonotype occurred many times. The rearrangement joins TRBV19 to TRBJ1-2; D call uncertain. The germline CDR1 and CDR2 sequences are LNHDA and SQIVND (reference sequence). Trimming cost V 0 bases and J 2 bases, with 7 bases left between them. The CDR3 spans 14 residues. The CDR3 DNA sequence: TGTGCCAGTAGTATAGAGACACAGAACTATGGCTACACCTTC. It is translated as CASSIETQNYGYTF.